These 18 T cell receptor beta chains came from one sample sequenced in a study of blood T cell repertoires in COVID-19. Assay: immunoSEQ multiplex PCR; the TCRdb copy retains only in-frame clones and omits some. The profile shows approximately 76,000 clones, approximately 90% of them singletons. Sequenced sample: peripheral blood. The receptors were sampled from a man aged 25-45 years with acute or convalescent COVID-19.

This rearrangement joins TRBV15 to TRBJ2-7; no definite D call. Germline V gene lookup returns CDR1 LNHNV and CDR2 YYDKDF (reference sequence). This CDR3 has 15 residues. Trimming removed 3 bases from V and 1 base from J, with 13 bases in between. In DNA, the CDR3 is TGTGCCACCAGCAGCCTCCCGGTGGAGTCCTACGAGCAGTACTTC. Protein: CATSSLPVESYEQYF.

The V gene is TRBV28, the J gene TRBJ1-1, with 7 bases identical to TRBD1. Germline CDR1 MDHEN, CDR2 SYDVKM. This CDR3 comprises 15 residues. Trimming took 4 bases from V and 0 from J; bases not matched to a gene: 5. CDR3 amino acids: CASSSYRGMNTEAFF. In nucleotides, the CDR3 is TGTGCCAGCAGTTCATACAGGGGCATGAACACTGAAGCTTTCTTT.

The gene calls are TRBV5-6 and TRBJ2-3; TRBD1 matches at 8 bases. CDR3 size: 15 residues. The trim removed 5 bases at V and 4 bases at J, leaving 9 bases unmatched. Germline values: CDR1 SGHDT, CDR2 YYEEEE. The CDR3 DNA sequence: TGTGCCAGCAGTTTGACAACGACAGGGGCAGATACGCAGTATTTT. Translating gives CASSLTTTGADTQYF.

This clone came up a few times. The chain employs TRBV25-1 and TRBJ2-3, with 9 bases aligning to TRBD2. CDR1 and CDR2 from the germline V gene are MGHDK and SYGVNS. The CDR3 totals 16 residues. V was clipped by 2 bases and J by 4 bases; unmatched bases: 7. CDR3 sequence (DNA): TGTGCCAGCAGTGAAGTCCGCGGGAGGGCCTCAGATACGCAGTATTTT. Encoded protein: CASSEVRGRASDTQYF.

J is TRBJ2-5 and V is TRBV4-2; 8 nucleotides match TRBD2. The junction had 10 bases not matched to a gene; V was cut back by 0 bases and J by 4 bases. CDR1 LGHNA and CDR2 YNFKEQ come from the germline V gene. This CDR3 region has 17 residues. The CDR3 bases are TGTGCCAGCAGCCAAGACCTGGGCGGGAGGTCGGGAGAGACCCAGTACTTC. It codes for CASSQDLGGRSGETQYF.

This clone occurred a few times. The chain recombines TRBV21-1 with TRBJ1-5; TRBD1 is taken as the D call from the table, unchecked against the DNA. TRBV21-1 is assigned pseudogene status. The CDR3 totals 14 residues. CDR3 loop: CASSYRDTNQPQHF. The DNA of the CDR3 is TGTGCCAGCAGCTACCGAGACACTAATCAGCCCCAGCATTTT.

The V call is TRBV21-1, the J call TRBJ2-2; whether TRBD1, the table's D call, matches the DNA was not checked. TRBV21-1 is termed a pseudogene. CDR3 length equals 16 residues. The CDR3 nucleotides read TGTGCCAGTCAGGGACATACAGGGAATCACACCGGGGAGCTGTTTTTT. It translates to CASQGHTGNHTGELFF.

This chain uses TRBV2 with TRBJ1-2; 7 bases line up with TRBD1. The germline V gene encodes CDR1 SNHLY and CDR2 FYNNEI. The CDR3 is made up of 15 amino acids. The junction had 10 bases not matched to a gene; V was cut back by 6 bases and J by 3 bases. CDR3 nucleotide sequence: TGTGCCAGCAGCCGAGACAGGGCCCATTACTATGGCTACACCTTC. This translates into CASSRDRAHYYGYTF.

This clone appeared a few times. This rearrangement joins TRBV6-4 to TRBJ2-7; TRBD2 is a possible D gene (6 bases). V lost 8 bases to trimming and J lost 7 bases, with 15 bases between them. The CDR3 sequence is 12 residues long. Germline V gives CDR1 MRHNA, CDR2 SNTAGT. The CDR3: CASETGEKEQYF. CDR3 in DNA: TGTGCCAGCGAAACGGGAGAGAAAGAGCAGTACTTC.

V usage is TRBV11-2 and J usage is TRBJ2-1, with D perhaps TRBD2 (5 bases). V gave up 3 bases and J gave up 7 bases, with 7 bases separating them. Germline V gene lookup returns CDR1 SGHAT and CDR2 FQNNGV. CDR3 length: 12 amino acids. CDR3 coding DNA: TGTGCCAGCAGCTTTCCGGGGAATGAGCAGTTCTTC. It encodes CASSFPGNEQFF.

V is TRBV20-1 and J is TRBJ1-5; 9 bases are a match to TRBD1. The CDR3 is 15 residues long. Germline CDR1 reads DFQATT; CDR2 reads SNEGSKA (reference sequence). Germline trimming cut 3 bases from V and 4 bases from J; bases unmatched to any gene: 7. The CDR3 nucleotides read TGCAGTGCTAGTCCCGGGACAGGGTTGAATCAGCCCCAGCATTTT. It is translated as CSASPGTGLNQPQHF.

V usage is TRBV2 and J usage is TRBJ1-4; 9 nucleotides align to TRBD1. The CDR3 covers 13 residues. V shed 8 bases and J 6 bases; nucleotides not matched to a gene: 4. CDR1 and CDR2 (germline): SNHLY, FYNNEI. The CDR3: CASSGQGDEKLFF. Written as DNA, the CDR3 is TGTGCCAGCTCGGGACAGGGTGATGAAAAACTGTTTTTT. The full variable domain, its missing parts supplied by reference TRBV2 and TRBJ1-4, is EPEVTQTPSHQVTQMGQEVILRCVPISNHLYFYWYRQILGQKVEFLVSFYNNEISEKSEIFDDQFSVERPDGSNFTLKIRSTKLEDSAMYFCASSGQGDEKLFFGSGTQLSVL.

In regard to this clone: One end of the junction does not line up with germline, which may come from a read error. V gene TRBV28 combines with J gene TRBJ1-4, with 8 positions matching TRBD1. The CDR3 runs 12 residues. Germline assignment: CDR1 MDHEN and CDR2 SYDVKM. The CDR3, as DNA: TGTGCCAGCAGTTTAGGGACAGGCCCCGTTTTCTTT. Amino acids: CASSLGTGPVFF.

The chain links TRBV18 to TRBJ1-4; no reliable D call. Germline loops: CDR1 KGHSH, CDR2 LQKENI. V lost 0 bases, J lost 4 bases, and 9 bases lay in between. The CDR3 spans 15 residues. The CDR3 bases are TGTGCCAGCTCACCACCCGGCGAGCGTAATGAAAAACTGTTTTTT. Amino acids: CASSPPGERNEKLFF.

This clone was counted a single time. The CDR3 coding sequence is TGCAGCGCCTATATCGGGCAGGGTGGGCAGCCCCAGCATTTT. This sequence encodes CSAYIGQGGQPQHF. This rearrangement joins TRBV29-1 to TRBJ1-5; maybe TRBD1 (5 bases). Germline lookup yields CDR1 SQVTM and CDR2 ANQGSEA. With 7 bases removed from V and 7 bases from J, the gap between germline ends came to 20 bases. The CDR3 is 14 amino acids.

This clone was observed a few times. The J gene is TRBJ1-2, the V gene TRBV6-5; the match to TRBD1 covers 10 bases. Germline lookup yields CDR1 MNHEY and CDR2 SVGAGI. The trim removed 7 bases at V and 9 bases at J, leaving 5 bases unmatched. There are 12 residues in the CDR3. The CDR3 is CASTGQGLRYTF. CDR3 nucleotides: TGTGCCAGCACGGGACAGGGGCTACGCTACACCTTC.

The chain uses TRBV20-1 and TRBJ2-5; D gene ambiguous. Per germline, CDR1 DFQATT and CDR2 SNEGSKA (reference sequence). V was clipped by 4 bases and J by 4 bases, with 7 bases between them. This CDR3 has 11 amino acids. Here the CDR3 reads CSAIPRETQYF. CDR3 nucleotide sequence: TGCAGTGCTATACCCAGAGAGACCCAGTACTTC.

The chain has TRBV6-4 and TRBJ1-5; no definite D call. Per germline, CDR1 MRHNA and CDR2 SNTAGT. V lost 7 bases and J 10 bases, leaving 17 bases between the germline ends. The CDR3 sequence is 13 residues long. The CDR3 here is CASNPLQDSPQHF. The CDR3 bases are TGTGCCAGCAACCCCCTGCAGGACTCCCCCCAGCATTTT.